Presented here are 8 T cell receptor beta chains from one specimen sequenced in a study of blood T cell repertoires in COVID-19. The table came from immunoSEQ multiplex PCR; TCRdb's copy has only in-frame clones and leaves some out. This sample carries fewer than 75,000 clones, approximately 87% of them seen once, and the ten largest clones take approximately 8%. The sequencing input was peripheral blood. These receptor sequences come from a man in his fifties with active COVID-19.

The chain couples TRBV19 to TRBJ1-1; 11 positions agree with TRBD1. The germline CDR1 and CDR2 sequences are LNHDA and SQIVND (reference sequence). The CDR3 spans 15 residues. Unmatched junction bases numbered 9, after V lost 5 bases and J lost 7 bases. In nucleotides, the CDR3 is TGTGCCAGTAGTCCGTGGGACAGGGGGTTAAATGAAGCTTTCTTT. Its protein product is CASSPWDRGLNEAFF.

The J gene is TRBJ2-4, the V gene TRBV3-1 (or the pseudogene TRBV3-2), with D possibly TRBD1 on 6 matching bases. The germline V gene encodes CDR1 LGHDT and CDR2 YNNKEL (reference sequence). The CDR3 is made up of 13 amino acids. The V end was cut by 0 bases, the J end by 10 bases, with 10 bases between. This chain's CDR3 is CASSQESTGIQYF. CDR3 in DNA: TGTGCCAGCAGCCAAGAGTCTACAGGGATTCAGTACTTC.

This clone appeared a few times. This rearrangement joins TRBV4-1 to TRBJ1-3, with D tentatively TRBD1 (5 bases). Per germline, CDR1 MGHRA and CDR2 YSYEKL. V was shortened by 0 bases and J by 0 bases, with 9 bases between the two germline ends. There are 16 residues in the CDR3. This CDR3 is CASSQDRGSSGNTIYF. CDR3 DNA sequence: TGCGCCAGCAGCCAAGATCGGGGGAGCTCTGGAAACACCATATATTTT.

V gene TRBV3-1 (or the pseudogene TRBV3-2) combines with J gene TRBJ2-3; 7 bases match TRBD2. The ends lost 1 base at V and 6 bases at J; junction bases unmatched: 13. Germline V gene data show CDR1 as LGHDT and CDR2 as YNNKEL (reference sequence). The CDR3 totals 17 residues. CDR3 region: CASSQAVGGPSGDTQYF. Here the CDR3 DNA reads TGTGCCAGCAGCCAAGCGGTGGGAGGGCCCTCGGGGGATACGCAGTATTTT.

The chain links TRBV5-5 to TRBJ2-5, with 9 bases lining up with TRBD2. CDR3 length equals 15 residues. The germline V gene encodes CDR1 SGHKS and CDR2 YYEKEE (reference sequence). With 0 bases clipped from V and 6 bases from J, the junction kept 6 bases outside the gene matches. The CDR3 DNA sequence: TGTGCCAGCAGCTTGGAGGGGACTAGCTTTCAGACCCAGTACTTC. Encoded protein: CASSLEGTSFQTQYF.

The V call is TRBV5-1, the J call TRBJ1-1; D may be TRBD1 (6 bases). CDR3 length: 13 residues. V was shortened by 2 bases and J by 7 bases, with 12 bases between the two germline ends. The germline CDR1 and CDR2 sequences are SGHRS and YFSETQ. The CDR3: CASSLDRIFEAFF. The DNA for the CDR3 is TGCGCCAGCAGCTTAGACAGGATCTTTGAAGCTTTCTTT. Full variable domain (rest looked up from reference TRBV5-1 and TRBJ1-1): KAGVTQTPRYLIKTRGQQVTLSCSPISGHRSVSWYQQTPGQGLQFLFEYFSETQRNKGNFPGRFSGRQFSNSRSEMNVSTLELGDSALYLCASSLDRIFEAFFGQGTRLTVV.

The chain recombines TRBV4-1 with TRBJ2-1, with 15 bases that match TRBD2. Trimming removed 5 bases from V and 0 bases from J; junction bases left unmatched: 11. Looked up from germline, CDR1 is MGHRA and CDR2 is YSYEKL. The CDR3 has 20 amino acids. CDR3 protein: CASSFQSGTSGRSSYNEQFF. CDR3 DNA sequence: TGCGCCAGCAGCTTCCAATCCGGGACTAGCGGGAGGAGCTCCTACAATGAGCAGTTCTTC.

The chain is built from TRBV4-3 and TRBJ2-7; D not certain. Germline loops: CDR1 LGHNA, CDR2 YSLEER. The CDR3 extends over 17 amino acids. Trimming left V 2 bases short and J 2 bases short, with 19 bases between. As DNA, the CDR3 is TGCGCCAGCAGCCAAAACCACCCCTCGCGGTCAACCTACGAGCAGTACTTC. This gives the protein CASSQNHPSRSTYEQYF.